The 24 T cell receptor beta chains reported below all come from one sample, sequenced in a study of T cells expressing NK-cell markers. Reanalyzing the 5' RACE reads, TCRdb keeps one entry per CDR3 protein, without DNA. Its table records approximately 22,000 distinct CDR3 sequences. Sequencing was carried out using blood T cells: a sorted CD56 or NKG2C T cell subset, CD4+ or CD8+ T cells, or bulk PBMC T cells (not recorded which). The receptors shown here come from a man aged 18 to 70 in good health.

V usage is TRBV12-3 or TRBV12-4 and J usage is TRBJ1-3. CDR3 length: 13 amino acids. This chain's CDR3 is CASRRSSGNTIYF.

The rearrangement joins TRBV4-1 to TRBJ1-2; TCRdb selects TRBD1, and the lack of DNA leaves this call unchecked. The CDR3 covers 13 residues. Germline assignment: CDR1 MGHRA and CDR2 YSYEKL. The CDR3 sequence: CASSHDRVAGYTF.

The chain couples TRBV5-1 to TRBJ2-5. This CDR3 has 16 amino acids. The germline CDR1 and CDR2 sequences are SGHRS and YFSETQ. This chain's CDR3 is CASSPVELRGQETQYF.

V is TRBV20-1 and J is TRBJ2-1. The CDR3 runs 14 residues. Germline V gene data show CDR1 as DFQATT and CDR2 as SNEGSKA (reference sequence). CDR3 sequence: CSARGVRSYNEQFF.

The chain uses TRBV21-1 and TRBJ2-1; TCRdb returns TRBD1, unconfirmable since there is no DNA. TRBV21-1 is a pseudogene segment. The CDR3 runs 17 residues. CDR3 protein: CASSKYPSGGDYNEQFF.

This chain uses TRBV18 with TRBJ1-6. Per germline, CDR1 KGHSH and CDR2 LQKENI. The CDR3 is made up of 15 amino acids. The CDR3 sequence is CASSPWPPDNSPLHF. The variable domain in full, completed from reference TRBV18 and TRBJ1-6, reads NAGVMQNPRHLVRRRGQEARLRCSPMKGHSHVYWYRQLPEEGLKFMVYLQKENIIDESGMPKERFSAEFPKEGPSILRIQQVVRGDSAAYFCASSPWPPDNSPLHFGNGTRLTVT.

The rearrangement joins TRBV5-5 to TRBJ2-1; TCRdb selects TRBD2, and the lack of DNA leaves this call unchecked. Germline assignment: CDR1 SGHKS and CDR2 YYEKEE (reference sequence). The CDR3 loop spans 13 amino acids. The CDR3 spells CASRSGPYNEQFF.

This sequence joins TRBV5-5 and TRBJ2-2; TCRdb's D call, TRBD2, is unchecked because there is no DNA. Germline lookup yields CDR1 SGHKS and CDR2 YYEKEE (reference sequence). The CDR3 has 13 amino acids. CDR3 loop: CASRSLAAGELFF.

This CDR3 is CASSSYNEQFF. J is TRBJ2-1 and V is TRBV12-3 or TRBV12-4. The CDR3 extends over 11 amino acids.

The chain has TRBV28 and TRBJ1-4; the D call from TCRdb, TRBD1, cannot be confirmed without DNA. The CDR3 contains 15 residues. The germline gives CDR1 MDHEN, CDR2 SYDVKM. The CDR3 sequence: CASSLSGSANEKLFF.

The chain uses TRBV23-1 and TRBJ2-7; no DNA is available, so the TRBD1 call from TCRdb remains unchecked. TRBV23-1 carries the ORF label, with uncertain function. This CDR3 contains 14 residues. CDR3 protein: CAPRPGGALYEQYF.

The CDR3 loop is CASSLDGGYGYTF. The genes are TRBV5-5 and TRBJ1-2. CDR1 and CDR2 from the germline V gene are SGHKS and YYEKEE (reference sequence). The CDR3 extends over 13 amino acids.

The chain recombines TRBV12-3 or TRBV12-4 with TRBJ2-5; TCRdb designates TRBD1, a call that cannot be tested without DNA. The CDR3 has 13 amino acids. CDR3 in amino acids: CASNIQGEETQYF.

The CDR3 sequence is CASSPRATGVSSYNEQFF. The chain joins TRBV18 to TRBJ2-1; TCRdb's assignment of TRBD1 cannot be checked, as there is no DNA. The CDR3 is 18 residues long. Germline V gene sequence: CDR1 KGHSH, CDR2 LQKENI.

This chain links TRBV7-7 with TRBJ2-7; lacking DNA, the TRBD2 call made by TCRdb goes unchecked. CDR1 is SSHAT, CDR2 FNYEAQ, per germline (reference sequence). The CDR3 extends over 15 amino acids. The CDR3: CASSPGPRGANEQYF.

V usage is TRBV2 and J usage is TRBJ2-3; TCRdb picks TRBD1, but there is no DNA to check that call. The CDR3 sequence is 15 residues long. Germline lookup yields CDR1 SNHLY and CDR2 FYNNEI. CDR3 region: CASSRDRTSTDTQYF.

The chain is built from TRBV25-1 and TRBJ2-3; TCRdb's D gene call, TRBD1, goes unchecked for lack of DNA. CDR1 MGHDK and CDR2 SYGVNS come from the germline V gene. The CDR3 spans 14 residues. This chain's CDR3 is CASSAGVYTDTQYF. Full variable domain (rest looked up from reference TRBV25-1 and TRBJ2-3): EADIYQTPRYLVIGTGKKITLECSQTMGHDKMYWYQQDPGMELHLIHYSYGVNSTEKGDLSSESTVSRIRTEHFPLTLESARPSHTSQYLCASSAGVYTDTQYFGPGTRLTVL.

This chain uses TRBV20-1 with TRBJ1-4. Germline CDR1 is DFQATT and CDR2 is SNEGSKA (reference sequence). This CDR3 is built from 13 residues. CDR3: CSARSAYPEKLFF.

The rearrangement uses TRBV6-4 and TRBJ1-2. Germline CDR1 MRHNA, CDR2 SNTAGT. The CDR3 is 13 amino acids. Here the CDR3 reads CASSDSERDGYTF.

This clonotype is identified as hyperexpanded from frequency. The rearrangement joins TRBV6-6 to TRBJ2-3; TCRdb indicates TRBD1, and absent DNA this call remains unverified. The CDR3 has 14 residues. CDR1 is MNHNY and CDR2 is SVGAGI in the germline V gene (reference sequence). This CDR3 reads CASMDRGLTDTQYF.

Here the CDR3 reads CASRWGQGNEKLFF. The chain recombines TRBV5-1 with TRBJ1-4; checking the TCRdb D call of TRBD1 is not possible without DNA. This CDR3 is built from 14 residues. The germline V gene encodes CDR1 SGHRS and CDR2 YFSETQ.

This chain connects TRBV6-2 or TRBV6-3 to TRBJ2-1; TCRdb's D gene call, TRBD1, goes unchecked for lack of DNA. Germline-derived CDR1 and CDR2 are MNHEY and SVGEGT. The CDR3 runs to 13 residues. This CDR3 reads CASSYPGSDEQFF.

This chain connects TRBV4-2 to TRBJ1-2. The CDR3 is 18 residues long. Germline CDR1 is LGHNA and CDR2 is YNFKEQ. The chain's CDR3 is CASSPLWGTPNINYGYTF.

The chain joins TRBV5-6 to TRBJ2-2; TCRdb names TRBD2, which stays unverified in the absence of DNA. CDR1 is SGHDT and CDR2 is YYEEEE in the germline V gene. This CDR3 is 20 amino acids long. This chain's CDR3 is CASSPRLAGGPRPNTGELFF.